This T cell receptor (beta chain) was retrieved from a study of blood T cells in healthy people across ages. Whenever a sample was processed, at least 7 million PBMCs were isolated. Trimming stripped 4 bases from V and 2 bases from J, with 15 bases between. In germline, CDR1 is MNHNS, CDR2 SASEGT. The CDR3 is 15 amino acids. Through a sample-barcoded 5' primer and a J-beta primer mix, a second PCR was run for roughly 7 to 12 cycles. Through a template-switch adaptor with 12 random nucleotides, each cDNA molecule received a tag. TCRdb reprocessed the 5' RACE reads with MiXCR, giving one entry per CDR3 protein. The sample gives approximately 760,000 distinct CDR3 sequences, roughly 25% of which show up once; roughly a tenth is in the top ten. This clonotype was seen only a few times. These data also featured in a second study, about T cells of mothers and their children.

The TCR was taken from a boy between 10 and 17 years old in good health. The specimen sequenced was blood. The chain employs TRBV6-1 and TRBJ2-7; TRBD2 might be the D (5 bases). The CDR3 region is CASSAPLSGTYEQYF. The CDR3 bases are TGTGCCAGCAGTGCTCCACTTTCCGGGACCTACGAGCAGTACTTC.